The rows below give T cell receptor beta chains drawn from one sample of a study of vaccination and CD4 T cells after COVID-19. MiXCR, run by TCRdb on the PCR reads, gives a single entry per CDR3 protein. The sample lists some 16,000 distinct CDR3 sequences, about two fifths occurring once. These receptors' antigens are unknown. This specimen consisted of CD4+ T cells from blood, cultured in vitro, obtained after SARS-CoV-2 vaccination. Every receptor here comes from a human donor who had recovered from COVID-19. Both conserved end residues are trimmed from each CDR3. The order of the fields is J gene, V gene, CDR3 protein.

>TRBJ2-1|TRBV24-1
ATSETGGNYNEQF
>TRBJ1-4|TRBV28
ASRGQVNEKLF
>TRBJ2-7|TRBV5-8
ASSRTGSEQY
>TRBJ1-2|TRBV28
ASSLSATYGYT
>TRBJ2-2|TRBV6-1
ASSGHTNTGELF
>TRBJ2-1|TRBV6-4
ASSDSEDGNLPYNEQF
>TRBJ1-3|TRBV4-1
ASSQGVGASGNTIY
>TRBJ1-2|TRBV25-1
ASSASARGAHYGYT
>TRBJ2-3|TRBV10-1
ASGTNADTQY
>TRBJ1-2|TRBV27
ASSGQGYGYT